The sequence of this TCR beta chain was determined in a study of low-dose radiotherapy and immunotherapy resistance in tumors. Study at large: Members of Cohort 2 were treated with 1 Gy per fraction every two weeks; their total was 13 Gy over 26 weeks.

The CDR3 extends over 15 amino acids. Trimming removed 1 base from V and 3 bases from J, with 15 bases in between. Germline CDR1 DFQATT, CDR2 SNEGSKA (reference sequence). This clonotype was recorded many times. Time point of the sample: after trial treatment. The treatment is: LDRT plus nivolumab, ipilimumab, low-dose cyclophosphamide and aspirin (RACIN trial). The therapy administered to donors comprised nivolumab, ipilimumab, aspirin, low-dose cyclophosphamide and low-dose radiotherapy. Eligible patients had advanced solid tumors lacking tumor-infiltrating lymphocytes. TRAV and TRBV primers primed cDNA for both TCRalpha and TCRbeta. TCR amplification involved 15 to 20 PCR cycles with a constant-region primer and V-primer adapter. MiXCR, applied by TCRdb to the reads, yields one record per CDR3 protein. The data show under 75,000 distinct CDR3 sequences, with 23% seen just once and roughly 6.7% held by the top ten.

The gene calls are TRBV20-1 and TRBJ2-5; D assignment may be TRBD1 or TRBD2 (5 bases each). This TCR was sampled from a male donor with prostate cancer. The source was PBMCs, collected after low-dose radiotherapy plus immunotherapy. CDR3 protein: CSARVQGPRKETQYF. Here the CDR3 DNA reads TGCAGTGCTAGAGTTCAGGGACCGCGTAAAGAGACCCAGTACTTC.